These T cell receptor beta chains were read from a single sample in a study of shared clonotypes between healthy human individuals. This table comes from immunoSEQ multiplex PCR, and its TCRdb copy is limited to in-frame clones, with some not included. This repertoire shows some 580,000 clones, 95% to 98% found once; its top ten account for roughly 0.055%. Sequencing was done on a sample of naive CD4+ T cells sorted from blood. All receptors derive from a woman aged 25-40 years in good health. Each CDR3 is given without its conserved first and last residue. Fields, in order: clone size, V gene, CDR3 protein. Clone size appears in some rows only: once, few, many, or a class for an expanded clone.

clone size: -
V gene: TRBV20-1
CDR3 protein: SGGSRGYT

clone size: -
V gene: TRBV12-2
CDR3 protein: ASRLGGQAGGPDTQY

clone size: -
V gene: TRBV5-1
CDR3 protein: ASSKRTGELF

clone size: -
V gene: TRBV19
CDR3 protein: ASSIGPGNYEQY

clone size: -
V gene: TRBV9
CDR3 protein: ASSVGLAETGEQF

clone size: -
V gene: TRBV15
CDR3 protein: ATSRQGPTKNIQY

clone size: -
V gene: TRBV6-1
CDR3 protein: ASSETRAETQY

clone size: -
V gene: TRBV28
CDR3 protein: ASSFYISSYEQY

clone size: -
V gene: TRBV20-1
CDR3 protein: SAGGTGELF

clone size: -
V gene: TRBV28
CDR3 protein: ASSFNVGQEAF

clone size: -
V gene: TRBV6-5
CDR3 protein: ASSISDYEQY

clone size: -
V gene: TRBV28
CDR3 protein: ASTRQGAPQETQY

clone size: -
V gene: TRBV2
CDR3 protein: ASSERVGDSSQY

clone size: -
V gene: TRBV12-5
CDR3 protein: ASARGGRGVSTDTQY

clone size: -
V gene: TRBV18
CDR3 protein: ASSQKGQSETQY

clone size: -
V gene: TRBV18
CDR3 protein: ASSLGTVDKPQH

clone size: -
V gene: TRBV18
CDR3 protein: ASSPFSETSVGNTIY

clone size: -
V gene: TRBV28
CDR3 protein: ASSSLAGAVDTQY

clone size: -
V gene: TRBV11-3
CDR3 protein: ASSLDGGVTQY

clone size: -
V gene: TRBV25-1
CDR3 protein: ASSVPGGQPQH

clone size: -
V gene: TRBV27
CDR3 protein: ASSLTSTDTQY

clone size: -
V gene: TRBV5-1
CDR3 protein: ASSFGRILTDTQY

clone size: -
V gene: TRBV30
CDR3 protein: AWSDRSNSPLH

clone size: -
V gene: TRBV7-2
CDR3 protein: ASSYGTSNEQF

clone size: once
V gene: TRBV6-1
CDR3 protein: ARRQNSGNTIY

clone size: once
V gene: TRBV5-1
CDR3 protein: ASSLGQGPSNYGYT

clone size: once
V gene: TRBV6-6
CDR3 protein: ASSPGSGYT

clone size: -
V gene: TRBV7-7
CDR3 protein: ASSPQPNTEAF

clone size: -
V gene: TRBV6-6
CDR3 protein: ASSSADSQETQY

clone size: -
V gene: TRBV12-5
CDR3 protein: ASGLVRGPPWGSNYGYT

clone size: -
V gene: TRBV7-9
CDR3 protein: ASSLEGGTEAF

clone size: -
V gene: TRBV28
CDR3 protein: ASSPAAVYRRGSYEQY

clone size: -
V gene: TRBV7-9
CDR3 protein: ASSSSGDSGAAYNEQF

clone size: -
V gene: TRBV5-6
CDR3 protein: ASSLWPSGSYEQY

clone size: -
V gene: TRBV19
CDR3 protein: ASSTGLVFLTDTQY

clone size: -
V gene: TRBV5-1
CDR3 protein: ASSLAGGDETQY

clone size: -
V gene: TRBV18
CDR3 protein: ASSSTQKGDYT

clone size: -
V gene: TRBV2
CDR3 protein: ASSELGGRIRNEQF

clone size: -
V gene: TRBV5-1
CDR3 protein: ASSRLETLGTDTQY

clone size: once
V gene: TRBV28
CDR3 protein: ASSPGQPGSYEQY

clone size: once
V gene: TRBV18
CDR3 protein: ASTKGGGLETEAF

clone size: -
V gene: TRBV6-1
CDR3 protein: ASSEGPSRTEAF

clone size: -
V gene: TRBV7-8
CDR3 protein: ASSPRPGQRSYEQY

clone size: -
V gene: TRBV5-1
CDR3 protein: ASSLFAGGNYEQY

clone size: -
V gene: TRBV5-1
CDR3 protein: ASSRRTSGDYEQY

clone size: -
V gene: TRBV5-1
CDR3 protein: ASSATGGTEAF

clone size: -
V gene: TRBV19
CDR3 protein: ASRKQGANTEAF

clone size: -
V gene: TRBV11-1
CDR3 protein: ASSLGLAGVYNEQF

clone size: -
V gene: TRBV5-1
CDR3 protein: ASSSGGASTEAF